The 5 T cell receptor beta chains listed next were all sequenced from one sample in a study of T cells in Graves' hyperthyroidism and ophthalmopathy. Amplified regions were TCR beta CDR3 sequences from RNA transcripts. The HTBI primer set was used in a first-round RT-PCR of the TCR CDR3. Each CDR3 protein gets one entry after TCRdb re-called the multiplex PCR reads with MiXCR. The data show 200,000 to 250,000 distinct CDR3 sequences, approximately 17% seen once. Sequencing was performed on blood. These receptor sequences come from a man aged 50 to 60 with Graves' hyperthyroidism.

The sample holds many counts of this clonotype. This sequence joins TRBV12-5 and TRBJ1-4, with D possibly being TRBD1 (6 bases). Per the germline V gene, CDR1 is LGHNT and CDR2 is FRNRAP. CDR3 length equals 16 residues. V lost 0 bases and J lost 4, with 12 bases in between. CDR3 bases: TGTGCTAGTGGTTTGGTACTCAGGGGCAATAATGAAAAACTGTTTTTT. Translating gives CASGLVLRGNNEKLFF.

The sample holds many counts of this clonotype. J is TRBJ2-1 and V is TRBV7-9; perhaps D is TRBD1 or TRBD2 (6 bases each). Germline-derived CDR1 and CDR2 are SEHNR and FQNEAQ (reference sequence). V lost 1 base and J lost 6, with 25 bases in between. This CDR3 contains 19 residues. The CDR3 DNA reads as TGTGCCAGCAGCTTAGATCGATATGGGGGCGGGGATTTGACCAATGAGCAGTTCTTC. Translated: CASSLDRYGGGDLTNEQFF. Variable domain in full (rest from reference TRBV7-9 and TRBJ2-1): DTGVSQNPRHKITKRGQNVTFRCDPISEHNRLYWYRQTLGQGPEFLTYFQNEAQLEKSRLLSDRFSAERPKGSFSTLEIQRTEQGDSAMYLCASSLDRYGGGDLTNEQFFGPGTRLTVL.

The chain is built from TRBV29-1 and TRBJ2-7; 8 bases map to TRBD1. This CDR3 has 14 residues. The V and J ends lost 7 bases and 6 bases, in that order; junction bases with no gene match: 14. Looked up from germline, CDR1 is SQVTM and CDR2 is ANQGSEA. CDR3 region: CSAAKSTGVGEQYF. CDR3 nucleotide sequence: TGCAGCGCCGCAAAGTCGACAGGGGTTGGCGAGCAGTACTTC.

This clonotype appeared a few times. The V call is TRBV19, the J call TRBJ2-2, with a weak D call TRBD2 (6 bases). V gave up 4 bases and J gave up 1 base, with 13 bases separating them. CDR3 length: 16 residues. Germline values: CDR1 LNHDA, CDR2 SQIVND (reference sequence). CDR3 protein: CASSNMGGENTGELFF. Written as DNA, the CDR3 is TGTGCCAGTAGTAATATGGGCGGGGAGAACACCGGGGAGCTGTTTTTT.

In its sample, this clonotype was seen a few times. It may be a read error: a sequence one base away is much more abundant. This chain connects TRBV7-9 to TRBJ2-7; D tentatively reads TRBD1 or TRBD2 (5 bases each). The germline V gene encodes CDR1 SEHNR and CDR2 FQNEAQ (reference sequence). This CDR3 has 13 residues. Trimming removed 1 base from V and 6 bases from J, with 10 bases in between. The CDR3 region is CASSLGGSREQYF. DNA of the CDR3: TGTGCCAGCAGCTTAGGGGGGTCCCGCGAGCAGTACTTC.